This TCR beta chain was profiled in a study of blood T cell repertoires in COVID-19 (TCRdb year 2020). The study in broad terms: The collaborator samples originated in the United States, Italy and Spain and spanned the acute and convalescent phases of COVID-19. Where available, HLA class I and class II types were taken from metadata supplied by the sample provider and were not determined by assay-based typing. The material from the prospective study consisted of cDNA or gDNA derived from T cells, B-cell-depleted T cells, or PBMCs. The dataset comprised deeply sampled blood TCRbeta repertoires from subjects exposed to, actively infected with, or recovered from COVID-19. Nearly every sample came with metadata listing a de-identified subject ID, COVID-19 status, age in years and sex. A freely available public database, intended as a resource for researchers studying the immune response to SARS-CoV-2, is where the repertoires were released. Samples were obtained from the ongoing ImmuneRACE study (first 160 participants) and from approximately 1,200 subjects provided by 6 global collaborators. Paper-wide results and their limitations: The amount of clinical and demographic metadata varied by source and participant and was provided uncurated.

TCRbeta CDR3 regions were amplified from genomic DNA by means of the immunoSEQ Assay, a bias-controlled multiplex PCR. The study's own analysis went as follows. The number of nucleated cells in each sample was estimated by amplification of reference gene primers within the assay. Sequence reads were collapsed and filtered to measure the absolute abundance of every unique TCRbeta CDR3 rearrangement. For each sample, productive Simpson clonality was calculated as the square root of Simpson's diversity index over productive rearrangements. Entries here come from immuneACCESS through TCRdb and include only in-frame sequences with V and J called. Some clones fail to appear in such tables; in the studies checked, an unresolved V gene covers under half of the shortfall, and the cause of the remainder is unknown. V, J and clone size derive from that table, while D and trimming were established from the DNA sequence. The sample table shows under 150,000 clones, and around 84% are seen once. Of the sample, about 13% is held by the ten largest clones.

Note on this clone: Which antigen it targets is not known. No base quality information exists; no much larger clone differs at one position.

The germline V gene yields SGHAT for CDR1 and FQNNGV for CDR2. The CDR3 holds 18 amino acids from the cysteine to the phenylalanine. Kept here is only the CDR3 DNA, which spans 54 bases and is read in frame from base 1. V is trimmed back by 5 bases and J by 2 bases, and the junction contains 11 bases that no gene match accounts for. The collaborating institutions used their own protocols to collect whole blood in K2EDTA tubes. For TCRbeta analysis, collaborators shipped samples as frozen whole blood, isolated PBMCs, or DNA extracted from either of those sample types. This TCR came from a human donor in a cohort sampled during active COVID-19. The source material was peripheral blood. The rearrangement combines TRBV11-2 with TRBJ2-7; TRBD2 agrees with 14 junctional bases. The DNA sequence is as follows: TGTGCCAGCAGCATAACGACTAGCGGGGGGGCCCGGGCCTACGAGCAGTACTTC. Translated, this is CASSITTSGGARAYEQYF.